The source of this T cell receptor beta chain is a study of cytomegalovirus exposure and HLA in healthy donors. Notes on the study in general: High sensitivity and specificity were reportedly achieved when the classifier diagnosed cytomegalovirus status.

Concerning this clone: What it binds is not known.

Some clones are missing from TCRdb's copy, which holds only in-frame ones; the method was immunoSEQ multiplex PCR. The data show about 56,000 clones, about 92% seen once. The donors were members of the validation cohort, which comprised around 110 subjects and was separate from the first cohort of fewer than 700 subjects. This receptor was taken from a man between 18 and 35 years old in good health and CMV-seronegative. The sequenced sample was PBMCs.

CDR3 residues: CASRTRTGALAKNIQYF. In nucleotides, the CDR3 is TGTGCCAGCAGGACGAGAACAGGGGCACTAGCCAAAAACATTCAGTACTTC. The chain joins TRBV5-4 to TRBJ2-4, with 7 nucleotides matching TRBD1. Germline trimming cut 5 bases from V and 0 bases from J; bases unmatched to any gene: 11. Germline CDR1 is SGHNT and CDR2 is YYREEE (reference sequence). The CDR3 is 17 amino acids.